The 22 T cell receptor beta chains in this list originate from one sample, sequenced in a study of blood T cell repertoires in COVID-19. The data were produced by immunoSEQ multiplex PCR, yet TCRdb's version contains in-frame clones alone and is incomplete. The sample lists approximately 270,000 clones; around 86% were seen once. Sequencing used peripheral blood. These TCRs come from a man between 50 and 59 years old with acute or convalescent COVID-19.

The V and J genes are TRBV7-9 and TRBJ2-1; 7 bases agree with TRBD2. The germline V gene encodes CDR1 SEHNR and CDR2 FQNEAQ (reference sequence). The CDR3 totals 12 residues. With 1 base clipped from V and 15 bases from J, the junction kept 6 bases outside the gene matches. The CDR3 nucleotides read TGTGCCAGCAGCTTAGAGGAGACTAGCCCGTTCTTC. Protein: CASSLEETSPFF.

This chain connects TRBV6-5 to TRBJ2-4; 7 bases align to TRBD2. The CDR3 is made up of 16 amino acids. V lost 4 bases to trimming and J lost 6 bases; unmatched junction nucleotides: 12. Germline V gives CDR1 MNHEY, CDR2 SVGAGI. Here the CDR3 reads CASSSPGGGGGNIQYF. The CDR3 DNA reads TGTGCCAGCAGTTCCCCGGGAGGAGGAGGAGGAAACATTCAGTACTTC.

The J gene is TRBJ1-2, the V gene TRBV7-8; the D gene is possibly TRBD1 (6 bases). Germline V lookup: CDR1 SGHVS, CDR2 FQNEAQ. CDR3 length: 13 residues. Deletions cut 4 bases from V and 5 bases from J, with 11 bases between. CDR3 bases: TGTGCCAGCAGCTCTGGACAGTTTTATGGCTACACCTTC. It translates to CASSSGQFYGYTF.

The rearrangement uses TRBV3-1 (or the pseudogene TRBV3-2) and TRBJ2-2; D possibly corresponds to TRBD1 (5 bases). Deletions cut 5 bases from V and 6 bases from J, with 10 bases between. The CDR3 runs to 13 residues. The V gene's germline CDR1 is LGHDT and CDR2 YNNKEL (reference sequence). The CDR3: CASSVGLAGELFF. CDR3 coding DNA: TGTGCCAGCAGCGTGGGGCTCGCCGGGGAGCTGTTTTTT.

The chain is built from TRBV14 and TRBJ2-3; D gene unclear. The CDR3 spans 15 residues. Germline lookup yields CDR1 SGHDN and CDR2 FVKESK. Trimming removed 0 bases at V and 8 bases at J, with 15 bases between. CDR3 protein: CASSQDRGRFRTQYF. In DNA form, the CDR3 reads TGTGCCAGCAGCCAAGACCGTGGCCGCTTTCGTACGCAGTATTTT.

The genes are TRBV9 and TRBJ1-2; the match to TRBD1 covers 7 bases. Trimming at V came to 2 bases and at J to 4 bases, leaving 8 bases not matched to a gene. Germline V gene data show CDR1 as SGDLS and CDR2 as YYNGEE. CDR3 size: 15 residues. The DNA for the CDR3 is TGTGCCAGCAGCGTGAACCGGGACAGCCCCTATGGCTACACCTTC. It is translated as CASSVNRDSPYGYTF.

In DNA form, the CDR3 reads TGTGCCAGCCGACAGGGGGCACAAAATCAGCCCCAGCATTTT. This codes for CASRQGAQNQPQHF. V gene TRBV27 combines with J gene TRBJ1-5, with 10 bases that match TRBD1. V lost 8 bases, J lost 4 bases, and 5 bases stayed unmatched. Germline V lookup: CDR1 MNHEY, CDR2 SMNVEV (reference sequence). The CDR3 is 14 amino acids.

The rearrangement uses TRBV19 and TRBJ2-1; TRBD1 is a possible D gene (5 bases). The CDR3 extends over 14 amino acids. The V gene lost 7 bases and the J gene lost 0 bases, with 10 bases spanning the gap. Germline V gene sequence: CDR1 LNHDA, CDR2 SQIVND (reference sequence). CDR3 region: CASTRQYSYNEQFF. CDR3 bases: TGTGCCAGTACTAGACAGTACTCCTACAATGAGCAGTTCTTC.

The chain carries TRBV29-1 and TRBJ2-7; possibly TRBD2 for D (6 bases). The CDR3 sequence is 10 residues long. Trimming removed 6 bases from V and 4 bases from J, with 7 bases in between. Germline V gives CDR1 SQVTM, CDR2 ANQGSEA. This chain's CDR3 is CSVGSYEQYF. In DNA form, the CDR3 reads TGCAGCGTCGGGAGTTACGAGCAGTACTTC.

This sequence joins TRBV18 and TRBJ1-1; D gene uncertain. The germline CDR1 and CDR2 sequences are KGHSH and LQKENI. This CDR3 contains 12 residues. V was shortened by 1 base and J by 5 bases, with 5 bases between the two germline ends. CDR3 protein: CASSPLRTEAFF. In DNA, the CDR3 is TGTGCCAGCTCACCACTCCGGACTGAAGCTTTCTTT.

This clone was counted a single time. V usage is TRBV2 and J usage is TRBJ1-6; no clear D. Germline V gene sequence: CDR1 SNHLY, CDR2 FYNNEI. Trimming cost V 0 bases and J 7 bases, with 10 bases left between them. The CDR3 has 15 amino acids. Written as DNA, the CDR3 is TGTGCCAGCAGTGAAGCAGGAGGGCCCAATTCACCCCTCCACTTT. Its translation: CASSEAGGPNSPLHF.

The chain recombines TRBV6-5 with TRBJ2-7, with D possibly being TRBD2 (6 bases). The V end lost 1 base, the J end lost 4 bases, and 8 bases lay between the germline ends. In germline, CDR1 is MNHEY, CDR2 SVGAGI. The CDR3 contains 13 residues. This CDR3 is CASSYLRGYEQYF. The CDR3 nucleotides are TGTGCCAGCAGTTACTTACGGGGGTACGAGCAGTACTTC.

This sequence joins TRBV30 and TRBJ2-7; D is unresolved. Looked up from germline, CDR1 is GTSNPN and CDR2 is SVGIG (reference sequence). This CDR3 spans 13 amino acids. V dropped 3 bases and J dropped 0 bases, with 9 bases sitting between them. As DNA, the CDR3 is TGTGCCTGGAGGCACCCCAGCTCCTACGAGCAGTACTTC. Translating it yields CAWRHPSSYEQYF.

The chain has TRBV19 and TRBJ1-5; the D is unclear. V was pared by 6 bases and J by 6 bases, with 21 bases between. This CDR3 region has 16 residues. CDR1 is LNHDA and CDR2 is SQIVND in the germline V gene (reference sequence). The DNA for the CDR3 is TGTGCCAGTAGATCCGCCGGGAGCCCACCCACTCAGCCCCAGCATTTT. Protein product: CASRSAGSPPTQPQHF.

The rearrangement joins TRBV6-6 to TRBJ1-4, with a tentative D call TRBD1 (5 bases). V lost 7 bases to trimming and J lost 3 bases, with 15 bases between them. The CDR3 sequence is 15 residues long. Germline-derived CDR1 and CDR2 are MNHNY and SVGAGI (reference sequence). In DNA, the CDR3 is TGTGCCAGCACCTACCAAGGGGCAGCTAATGAAAAACTGTTTTTT. Its protein is CASTYQGAANEKLFF.

The genes are TRBV5-5 and TRBJ1-4, with D perhaps matching TRBD1 (6 bases). Germline assignment: CDR1 SGHKS and CDR2 YYEKEE (reference sequence). The CDR3 runs 18 residues. Trimming took 1 base from V and 2 from J, leaving 18 bases between them. DNA of the CDR3: TGTGCCAGCAGCTTGAGGCAGGGGATGTTTACGACTAATGAAAAACTGTTTTTT. It codes for CASSLRQGMFTTNEKLFF.

Concerning this clone itself: The sample carries other DNA sequences with the same CDR3. J is TRBJ2-5 and V is TRBV2; D is perhaps TRBD2 (6 bases). CDR3 length: 12 residues. The V end was cut by 4 bases, the J end by 5 bases, with 8 bases between. The germline gives CDR1 SNHLY, CDR2 FYNNEI. The CDR3 reads CASSVGRETQYF. DNA for the CDR3: TGTGCCAGCAGTGTAGGGAGGGAGACCCAGTACTTC.

This clone was observed a single time. This rearrangement joins TRBV19 to TRBJ2-5; 7 bases are shared with TRBD1. The CDR3 is made up of 15 amino acids. Germline V CDR1 and CDR2: LNHDA, SQIVND (reference sequence). The junction had 6 bases not matched to a gene; V was cut back by 4 bases and J by 1 base. The CDR3 sequence: CASSKRDSLQETQYF. The CDR3 nucleotides read TGTGCCAGTAGTAAACGGGACAGCCTCCAAGAGACCCAGTACTTC.

This sequence joins TRBV2 and TRBJ1-5; D remains unclear. This CDR3 contains 14 residues. In germline, CDR1 is SNHLY, CDR2 FYNNEI. V was trimmed by 6 bases and J by 2 bases, leaving 11 bases between them. This chain's CDR3 is CASRGGEGNQPQHF. The CDR3 region has the DNA TGTGCCAGCAGGGGTGGTGAGGGCAATCAGCCCCAGCATTTT.

V is TRBV5-1 and J is TRBJ1-2, with a weak D call TRBD1 (5 bases). Trimming stripped 4 bases from V and 4 bases from J, with 17 bases between. Germline V gene sequence: CDR1 SGHRS, CDR2 YFSETQ. The CDR3 runs 15 residues. CDR3 sequence reads: CASSAGTGVIYGYTF. In DNA, the CDR3 is TGCGCCAGCAGCGCCGGGACGGGAGTTATCTATGGCTACACCTTC.

This clone was picked up a small number of times. V is TRBV7-9 and J is TRBJ1-4, with 7 bases aligning to TRBD1. CDR3 length: 14 residues. Germline trimming cut 0 bases from V and 6 bases from J; bases unmatched to any gene: 1. Germline values: CDR1 SEHNR, CDR2 FQNEAQ (reference sequence). CDR3 in DNA: TGTGCCAGCAGCTTAGCAGGGGGCGATGAAAAACTGTTTTTT. It encodes CASSLAGGDEKLFF.

With regard to this clone: The sample contains more than one DNA sequence encoding this CDR3. In DNA, the CDR3 is TGTGCCAGCAGACTGGGACAGAATCAGCCCCAGCATTTT. Its translation: CASRLGQNQPQHF. The genes are TRBV6-5 and TRBJ1-5, with TRBD1 matching 7 bases. V shed 6 bases and J 4 bases; nucleotides not matched to a gene: 3. Germline V CDR1 and CDR2: MNHEY, SVGAGI. CDR3 length: 13 residues.